Below, 20 T cell receptor beta chains from the same sample are listed, as sequenced in a study of blood T cell repertoires in COVID-19. Using immunoSEQ multiplex PCR, the repertoire was profiled, and TCRdb retains in-frame clones only, with some absent. The sample gives more than 200,000 clones, around 89% of which show up once; approximately 2.6% is in the top ten. The sample consisted of peripheral blood. These receptors originate from a man younger than 45 with COVID-19, enrolled during active disease.

The V and J genes are TRBV9 and TRBJ2-1, with TRBD2 matching over 9 bases. V lost 0 bases, J lost 1 base, and 5 bases stayed unmatched. The CDR3 consists of 17 residues. The germline CDR1 and CDR2 sequences are SGDLS and YYNGEE. CDR3 DNA: TGTGCCAGCAGCGTAGGGGGAGCGGGAGGATCCTACAATGAGCAGTTCTTC. Translating gives CASSVGGAGGSYNEQFF.

The chain carries TRBV2 and TRBJ1-1; D remains ambiguous. CDR1 is SNHLY, CDR2 FYNNEI, per germline. With 5 bases removed from V and 1 base from J, the gap between germline ends came to 11 bases. The CDR3 consists of 14 residues. This CDR3 is CASSPRRTNTEAFF. The CDR3 DNA sequence: TGTGCCAGCAGTCCCAGGAGGACGAACACTGAAGCTTTCTTT.

The V gene is TRBV11-2, the J gene TRBJ2-7; D might be TRBD2 (5 bases). This CDR3 comprises 15 residues. Trimming pared 1 base from V and 6 bases from J, leaving 16 bases between. CDR1 and CDR2 (germline): SGHAT, FQNNGV. DNA of the CDR3: TGTGCCAGCAGCTTAGGAGGGAGACTCCCGTTCGAGCAGTACTTC. Translation: CASSLGGRLPFEQYF.

The chain carries TRBV7-2 and TRBJ1-6, with 9 bases identical to TRBD1. Germline lookup yields CDR1 SGHTA and CDR2 FQGNSA. The CDR3 runs to 14 residues. After removal of 1 base from V and 10 bases from J, the junction contained 2 bases not matched to a gene. The CDR3 loop is CASSLGTGVSPLHF. Written as DNA, the CDR3 is TGTGCCAGCAGCTTAGGGACAGGGGTCTCACCCCTCCACTTT.

The rearrangement uses TRBV7-6 and TRBJ1-2, with 7 positions matching TRBD1. Germline CDR1 and CDR2: SGHVS and FNYEAQ. This CDR3 comprises 13 residues. V shed 4 bases and J 8 bases; nucleotides not matched to a gene: 7. CDR3 amino acids: CASSWDSSKGYTF. The CDR3 DNA sequence: TGTGCCAGCAGCTGGGACAGTTCAAAGGGCTACACCTTC.

The genes are TRBV7-2 and TRBJ2-1, with D possibly being TRBD2 (6 bases). The CDR3 runs to 14 residues. CDR1 and CDR2 from the germline V gene are SGHTA and FQGNSA. V shed 3 bases and J shed 7 bases, with 13 bases lying between them. The CDR3 sequence is CASSFGLMGNEQFF. The DNA for the CDR3 is TGTGCCAGCAGCTTCGGACTAATGGGGAATGAGCAGTTCTTC.

V and J are TRBV5-1 and TRBJ2-3, with TRBD2 identical over 10 bases. The V gene end was trimmed by 4 bases and the J gene end by 4 bases; junction bases not matched to a gene: 9. Germline V gives CDR1 SGHRS, CDR2 YFSETQ. The CDR3 consists of 16 residues. CDR3 nucleotide sequence: TGCGCCAGCAGCATAGGAGCGGGAGGGCCGGCAGATACGCAGTATTTT. Protein sequence: CASSIGAGGPADTQYF.

This clone came up once. The rearrangement links TRBV7-9 to TRBJ2-7, with D uncertain. Trimming removed 5 bases from V and 3 bases from J, with 5 bases in between. The CDR3 runs to 11 residues. CDR1 and CDR2 from the germline V gene are SEHNR and FQNEAQ (reference sequence). CDR3 in DNA: TGTGCCAGCAGCGGTAGCTACGAGCAGTACTTC. Translated: CASSGSYEQYF.

The chain combines TRBV5-1 with TRBJ2-2; 8 bases agree with TRBD1. With 5 bases clipped from V and 3 bases from J, the junction kept 9 bases outside the gene matches. This CDR3 has 16 residues. Per the germline V gene, CDR1 is SGHRS and CDR2 is YFSETQ. The CDR3: CASRGPSTGDTGELFF. The CDR3 DNA reads TGCGCCAGCAGGGGGCCGTCGACAGGGGACACCGGGGAGCTGTTTTTT.

The chain employs TRBV20-1 and TRBJ2-7; D might be TRBD1 (5 bases). The CDR3 length is 11 residues. Germline CDR1 is DFQATT and CDR2 is SNEGSKA (reference sequence). Between the trimmed V and J ends, which lost 5 bases and 2 bases, there was a span of 7 bases. The CDR3 loop reads CSADRAYEQYF. DNA of the CDR3: TGCAGTGCTGACAGAGCCTACGAGCAGTACTTC.

J is TRBJ2-1 and V is TRBV9; 11 positions match TRBD2. V lost 3 bases to trimming and J lost 7 bases; unmatched junction nucleotides: 9. This CDR3 is 16 amino acids long. Germline CDR1 reads SGDLS; CDR2 reads YYNGEE. The CDR3 here is CASSAHILAGGNEQFF. The DNA of the CDR3 is TGTGCCAGCAGCGCCCACATCCTAGCGGGGGGTAATGAGCAGTTCTTC. The full variable domain, rest sourced from reference TRBV9 and TRBJ2-1, is DSGVTQTPKHLITATGQRVTLRCSPRSGDLSVYWYQQSLDQGLQFLIQYYNGEERAKGNILERFSAQQFPDLHSELNLSSLELGDSALYFCASSAHILAGGNEQFFGPGTRLTVL.

V gene TRBV6-5 combines with J gene TRBJ1-2; 9 nucleotides align to TRBD1. V was clipped by 3 bases and J by 8 bases; unmatched bases: 4. The CDR3 runs to 13 residues. Per germline, CDR1 MNHEY and CDR2 SVGAGI. The DNA for the CDR3 is TGTGCCAGCAGTTATGACAGGGGGGGAGGCTACACCTTC. Amino acid sequence: CASSYDRGGGYTF.

The chain combines TRBV29-1 with TRBJ1-4, with 8 bases aligning to TRBD1. Per germline, CDR1 SQVTM and CDR2 ANQGSEA. Trimming at V came to 7 bases and at J to 5 bases, leaving 6 bases not matched to a gene. The CDR3 is 13 residues long. The CDR3 loop reads CSGGQAPNEKLFF. CDR3 bases: TGCAGCGGGGGACAGGCCCCCAATGAAAAACTGTTTTTT.

The rearrangement joins TRBV6-1 to TRBJ2-6; the match to TRBD1 covers 9 bases. CDR3 length: 17 amino acids. V was pared by 4 bases and J by 1 base, with 5 bases of the junction left unmatched. Looked up from germline, CDR1 is MNHNS and CDR2 is SASEGT. CDR3 DNA sequence: TGTGCCAGCAGTGCCGGGACAGGGAATTCTGGGGCCAACGTCCTGACTTTC. Translated, it gives CASSAGTGNSGANVLTF.

This clone was observed a handful of times. This chain uses TRBV15 with TRBJ1-1, with unresolved D. The V end lost 5 bases, the J end lost 6 bases, and 10 bases lay between the germline ends. The CDR3 loop spans 12 amino acids. CDR1 LNHNV and CDR2 YYDKDF come from the germline V gene (reference sequence). DNA of the CDR3: TGTGCCACCAGCTCACTTGGAGCTGAAGCTTTCTTT. Protein product: CATSSLGAEAFF.

This chain connects TRBV7-8 to TRBJ2-7; 11 bases map to TRBD2. V lost 5 bases, J lost 1 base, and 4 bases stayed unmatched. The germline V gene encodes CDR1 SGHVS and CDR2 FQNEAQ. The CDR3 spans 15 residues. CDR3 DNA: TGTGCCAGCAGCCGGACTAGCGGGCGATCCTACGAGCAGTACTTC. This translates into CASSRTSGRSYEQYF.

This clone was counted a single time. The CDR3, as DNA: TGTGCCAGCAGCTTTGGGACAGGGTCACTGGACACTGAAGCTTTCTTT. Encoded protein: CASSFGTGSLDTEAFF. The V call is TRBV7-9, the J call TRBJ1-1; TRBD1 aligns across 9 bases. V lost 3 bases, J lost 3 bases, and 8 bases stayed unmatched. CDR1 SEHNR and CDR2 FQNEAQ come from the germline V gene (reference sequence). The CDR3 extends over 16 amino acids.

The rearrangement links TRBV15 to TRBJ1-4; no definite D call. The CDR3 is 17 residues long. Germline V gene sequence: CDR1 LNHNV, CDR2 YYDKDF (reference sequence). Deletions cut 1 base from V and 6 bases from J, with 18 bases between. The CDR3, as DNA: TGTGCCACCAGCAGAGTAGGCTCGGCAGGATGGGATGAAAAACTGTTTTTT. Its translation: CATSRVGSAGWDEKLFF.

This chain uses TRBV7-8 with TRBJ2-7, with 9 bases fitting TRBD1. The CDR3 has 15 residues. Germline assignment: CDR1 SGHVS and CDR2 FQNEAQ. Germline trimming cut 3 bases from V and 6 bases from J; bases unmatched to any gene: 9. The CDR3 DNA reads as TGTGCCAGCAGCTTTCCTAGGACAGGGGTTAGCGAGCAGTACTTC. It encodes CASSFPRTGVSEQYF.

The genes are TRBV9 and TRBJ2-1, with TRBD1 identical over 8 bases. The CDR3 contains 16 residues. V lost 0 bases and J lost 10; bases outside the gene matches: 12. CDR1 and CDR2 from the germline V gene are SGDLS and YYNGEE. As DNA, the CDR3 is TGTGCCAGCAGCGTAGACAGGGGGTCGGGGTCATCCGAGCAGTTCTTC. Amino acids: CASSVDRGSGSSEQFF.